The clone carrying this TCR beta chain was seen repeatedly, ten times or more. The antigen is unknown. The record originates from a study of molecular identifiers for immune sequencing clone quantification. Via MiXCR, TCRdb re-called the PCR reads, giving one row per CDR3 protein. The data contain 65,000 or so distinct CDR3 sequences, 18% of them singletons. Study findings and constraints: For effector cells, clones above 20 RNA copies held over 99% of molecules; for naive cells, under 1%.

The sample comprised naive CD8+ T cells from blood, with Jurkat cell RNA spiked in. Indicated subset: FACS-sorted CD8+CD4-CCR7+CD45RA+ naive T cells. The source of this sequence is a human donor in good health. Some libraries in this study had Jurkat cell RNA spiked in.

The CDR3, as DNA: TGTGCCAGACCAGGGGGCTCCTACGAGCAGTACTTC. It is translated as CARPGGSYEQYF. This chain joins TRBV9 and TRBJ2-7, with 7 bases matching TRBD1. Germline lookup yields CDR1 SGDLS and CDR2 YYNGEE. V shed 8 bases, J shed 0 bases, and the junction held 2 bases outside the gene matches. CDR3 length equals 12 residues. Drawing the rest from reference TRBV9 and TRBJ2-7, the complete variable domain is DSGVTQTPKHLITATGQRVTLRCSPRSGDLSVYWYQQSLDQGLQFLIQYYNGEERAKGNILERFSAQQFPDLHSELNLSSLELGDSALYFCARPGGSYEQYFGPGTRLTVT.